This T cell receptor (beta chain) stems from a study of PD-1 blockade in mismatch repair-deficient tumors. About the study: Patients had around 12 mismatch repair-deficient cancer types, all previously treated and progressing.

All patients were mismatch repair deficient, assessed by either PCR or immunohistochemistry. TCRs were sequenced from a few patients responding to pembrolizumab. Note on this clone: The antigen is undetermined.

Study-wide points: Tumor-resident clones, often absent from pretreatment blood, expanded after pembrolizumab and then contracted.

Some clones are missing from TCRdb's copy, which holds only in-frame ones; the method was immunoSEQ multiplex PCR. The sample lists about 68,000 clones, around four fifths occurring once. V was trimmed by 0 bases and J by 3 bases, leaving 11 bases between them. The CDR3 contains 15 residues. In germline, CDR1 is SGHDN, CDR2 FVKESK. The source was peripheral blood, collected 2 weeks after starting pembrolizumab. The receptor was isolated from an adult with mismatch repair-deficient cancer. The chain recombines TRBV14 with TRBJ1-1; no clear D gene. The CDR3 here is CASSQDLGVDTEAFF. The CDR3 region has the DNA TGTGCCAGCAGCCAAGATCTGGGAGTGGACACTGAAGCTTTCTTT.